This TCR beta chain was obtained from a study of shared clonotypes between healthy human individuals. CD45RO-negative, CCR7-selected cells formed the naive CD8 fraction, which excluded terminally differentiated effector memory CD45RA+ cells. Trimming stripped 3 bases from V and 4 bases from J, with 11 bases between. Looked up from germline, CDR1 is SGHTS and CDR2 is YDEGEE. CDR3 length: 13 residues. The repertoire was sequenced with immunoSEQ multiplex PCR; TCRdb's copy has only in-frame clones and lacks some. The table shows some 1,900,000 clones, with about 95% occurring only once. Sequenced material: naive CD8+ T cells sorted from blood. The TCR originated in a man aged 18 to 29 in good health. The V gene is TRBV5-8, the J gene TRBJ2-7; unclear D gene. DNA for the CDR3: TGTGCCAGCAGCTCCTTCTCCCAATACGAGCAGTACTTC. Residues: CASSSFSQYEQYF.